The rows below give T cell receptor beta chains drawn from one sample of a study of regulatory T cells in long-lasting Graves disease. MiXCR, run by TCRdb on the multiplex PCR reads, gives a single entry per CDR3 protein. The profile shows 300,000 to 450,000 distinct CDR3 sequences, around 16% of them singletons. This specimen consisted of peripheral blood mononuclear cells (PBMCs), obtained at new diagnosis, from a patient treated with antithyroid drugs. The receptors originated from a female donor with Graves disease. Each CDR3 is given with its conserved first and last residue. D genes are given only for firm matches. Some rows mark clone size as missing; the rest say once, few, many or name a class of expanded clone.

>TRBV10-3|-|TRBD1|TRBJ1-6
CAISPGGTANSPLHF
TGTGCCATCAGCCCCGGGGGGACAGCGAATTCACCCCTCCACTTT
>TRBV20-1|-|TRBD2|TRBJ2-1
CSARDLTSGRADGLLEQFF
TGCAGTGCTAGAGATTTGACTAGCGGGAGGGCCGATGGGTTACTGGAGCAGTTCTTC
>TRBV5-1|many|-|TRBJ2-3
CASSLVSGARPDTQYF
TGCGCCAGCAGCTTGGTATCTGGGGCACGTCCAGATACGCAGTATTTT
>TRBV6-1|-|-|TRBJ2-2
CASSRDSSGELFF
TGTGCCAGCAGTCGGGACTCCTCCGGGGAGCTGTTTTTT
>TRBV27|many|TRBD1|TRBJ1-1
CASSLTRSIGTVNTEAFF
TGTGCCAGCAGTTTGACCCGAAGTATCGGGACAGTGAACACTGAAGCTTTCTTT
>TRBV19|few|-|TRBJ2-1
CASSIGQGRDEQFF
TGTGCCAGTAGTATCGGGCAGGGTCGGGATGAGCAGTTCTTC
>TRBV6-1|many|TRBD1|TRBJ2-7
CASRDRVDEQYF
TGTGCCAGCAGGGACAGGGTGGACGAGCAGTACTTC
>TRBV2|many|TRBD1|TRBJ1-1
CASRQGASTEAFF
TGTGCCAGCAGGCAGGGGGCGAGCACTGAAGCTTTCTTT
>TRBV11-1|many|-|TRBJ2-7
CASSSDNPYEQYF
TGTGCCAGCAGCTCCGACAATCCCTACGAGCAGTACTTC
>TRBV7-9|many|TRBD1|TRBJ2-3
CASSLNVGQDTDTQYF
TGTGCCAGCAGCCTAAACGTGGGACAGGACACAGATACGCAGTATTTT
>TRBV27|many|-|TRBJ2-7
CASSANRDLTPYEQYF
TGTGCCAGCAGTGCCAACCGGGACCTAACTCCCTACGAGCAGTACTTC
>TRBV28|-|TRBD1|TRBJ1-3
CASSGPGRGPGNTIYF
TGTGCCAGCAGTGGCCCCGGAAGGGGGCCTGGAAACACCATATATTTT
>TRBV28|many|-|TRBJ2-3
CASLPTGGTDTQYF
TGTGCCAGCCTCCCAACCGGAGGCACAGATACGCAGTATTTT
>TRBV27|few|TRBD1|TRBJ1-2
CASSLGQGARGYTF
TGTGCCAGCAGTTTAGGGCAGGGGGCGCGCGGCTACACCTTC
>TRBV14|many|-|TRBJ2-7
CASSQDTGRGYEQYF
TGTGCCAGCAGCCAAGATACGGGACGGGGCTACGAGCAGTACTTC
>TRBV12-3/TRBV12-4|many|TRBD1|TRBJ1-5
CASRRGTAHNQPQHF
TGTGCCAGCAGGCGAGGGACAGCCCATAATCAGCCCCAGCATTTT
>TRBV20-1|many|TRBD2|TRBJ2-3
CSANKRGGVYTQYF
TGCAGTGCTAATAAGCGGGGGGGAGTTTATACGCAGTATTTT
>TRBV5-1|many|TRBD1|TRBJ1-1
CASSRRYDHRGDTEAFF
TGCGCCAGCAGCCGGAGATACGATCACAGGGGGGACACTGAAGCTTTCTTT
>TRBV10-3|-|TRBD1|TRBJ1-5
CAISPGGQPQHF
TGTGCCATCAGTCCAGGGGGGCAGCCCCAGCATTTT
>TRBV7-9|many|TRBD2|TRBJ2-5
CASSRGTSGGARETQYF
TGTGCCAGCAGCCGTGGGACTAGCGGGGGGGCCAGAGAGACCCAGTACTTC
>TRBV20-1|many|TRBD1|TRBJ1-2
CSARERPGQGYYGYTF
TGCAGTGCTAGAGAGAGACCGGGACAGGGGTACTATGGCTACACCTTC
>TRBV12-3/TRBV12-4|-|TRBD2|TRBJ2-1
CASSPGLVYNEQFF
TGTGCCAGCAGTCCGGGACTAGTTTACAATGAGCAGTTCTTC
>TRBV27|many|-|TRBJ1-2
CASSLYSGNNYGYTF
TGTGCCAGCAGTTTATATTCGGGGAATAACTATGGCTACACCTTC
>TRBV7-2|few|TRBD2|TRBJ2-3
CASSLEVTSGRTDTQYF
TGTGCCAGCAGCTTAGAGGTGACTAGCGGGCGCACAGATACGCAGTATTTT
>TRBV20-1|many|TRBD2|TRBJ2-7
CSASSLAGSYEQYF
TGCAGTGCTAGTTCTCTAGCGGGTAGCTACGAGCAGTACTTC
>TRBV28|many|-|TRBJ2-7
CASSLPGTLNSYEQYF
TGTGCCAGCAGTTTACCCGGCACATTAAACTCCTACGAGCAGTACTTC
>TRBV4-1|many|-|TRBJ1-1
CASSLTANTEAFF
TGTGCCAGCAGCTTGACAGCGAACACTGAAGCTTTCTTT
>TRBV5-1|-|TRBD1|TRBJ2-6
CASYDTGAGANVLTF
TGCGCCAGCTATGATACAGGGGCTGGGGCCAACGTCCTGACTTTC
>TRBV9|many|TRBD2|TRBJ2-1
CASNPSGTYNEQFF
TGTGCCAGCAACCCTAGCGGAACCTACAATGAGCAGTTCTTC
>TRBV7-9|many|TRBD1|TRBJ1-1
CASSLEGAPSTEAFF
TGTGCCAGCAGCTTAGAGGGGGCGCCTTCCACTGAAGCTTTCTTT
>TRBV12-3/TRBV12-4|many|TRBD2|TRBJ2-2
CASSYSDPGLAGGELFF
TGTGCCAGCAGTTACTCCGACCCGGGACTAGCGGGCGGGGAGCTGTTTTTT
>TRBV15|many|TRBD2|TRBJ2-3
CATSVGSGGPSTDTQYF
TGTGCCACCAGTGTGGGTAGCGGGGGGCCAAGCACAGATACGCAGTATTTT